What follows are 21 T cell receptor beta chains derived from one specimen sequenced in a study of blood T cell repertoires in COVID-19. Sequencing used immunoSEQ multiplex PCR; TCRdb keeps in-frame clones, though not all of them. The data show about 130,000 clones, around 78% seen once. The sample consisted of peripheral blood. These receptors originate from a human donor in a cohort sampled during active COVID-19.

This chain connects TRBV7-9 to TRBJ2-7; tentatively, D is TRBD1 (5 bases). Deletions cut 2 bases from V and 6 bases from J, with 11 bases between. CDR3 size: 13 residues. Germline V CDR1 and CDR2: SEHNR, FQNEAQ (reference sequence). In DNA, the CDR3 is TGTGCCAGCAGCTTAAGCCGCAGGGTCGAGCAGTACTTC. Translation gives CASSLSRRVEQYF.

In DNA form, the CDR3 reads TGTGCCAGCAGCACCCCCCCGGGGGTTGAAGCTTTCTTT. This codes for CASSTPPGVEAFF. The chain has TRBV13 and TRBJ1-1; tentative D call: TRBD1 (5 bases). The CDR3 totals 13 residues. CDR1 is PRHDT and CDR2 is FYEKMQ in the germline V gene (reference sequence). Trimming left V 5 bases short and J 7 bases short, with 14 bases between.

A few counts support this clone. The CDR3 region is CAISRQAADTEAFF. CDR3 nucleotides: TGTGCCATCAGTCGACAGGCGGCGGACACTGAAGCTTTCTTT. V is TRBV10-3 and J is TRBJ1-1, with D maybe TRBD1 (6 bases). Trimming removed 5 bases at V and 3 bases at J, with 13 bases between. The CDR3 spans 14 residues. Germline loops: CDR1 ENHRY, CDR2 SYGVKD.

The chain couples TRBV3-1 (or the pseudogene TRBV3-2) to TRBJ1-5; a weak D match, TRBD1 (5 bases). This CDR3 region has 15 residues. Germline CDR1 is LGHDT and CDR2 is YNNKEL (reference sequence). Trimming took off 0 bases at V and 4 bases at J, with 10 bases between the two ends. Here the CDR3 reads CASSQDTTDNQPQHF. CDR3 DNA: TGTGCCAGCAGCCAAGATACGACAGATAATCAGCCCCAGCATTTT.

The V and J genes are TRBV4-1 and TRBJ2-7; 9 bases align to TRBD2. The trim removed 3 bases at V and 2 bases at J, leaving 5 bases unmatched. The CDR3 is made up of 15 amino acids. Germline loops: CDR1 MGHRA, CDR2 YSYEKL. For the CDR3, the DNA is TGCGCCAGCAGCCATTGGAGCGGGGGGACCTACGAGCAGTACTTC. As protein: CASSHWSGGTYEQYF.

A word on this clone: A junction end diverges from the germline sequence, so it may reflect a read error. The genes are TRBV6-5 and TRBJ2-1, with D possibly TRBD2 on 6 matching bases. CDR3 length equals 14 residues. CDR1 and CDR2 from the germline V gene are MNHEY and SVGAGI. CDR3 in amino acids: CATSSEGRRNEQFF. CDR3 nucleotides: TGTGCCACCAGTTCGGAGGGGCGAAGGAATGAGCAGTTCTTC.

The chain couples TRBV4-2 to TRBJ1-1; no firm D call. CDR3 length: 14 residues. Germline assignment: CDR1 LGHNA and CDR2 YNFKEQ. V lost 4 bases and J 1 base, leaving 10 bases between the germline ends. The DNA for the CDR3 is TGTGCCAGCAGCCCGGTAAAACGGAACACTGAAGCTTTCTTT. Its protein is CASSPVKRNTEAFF.

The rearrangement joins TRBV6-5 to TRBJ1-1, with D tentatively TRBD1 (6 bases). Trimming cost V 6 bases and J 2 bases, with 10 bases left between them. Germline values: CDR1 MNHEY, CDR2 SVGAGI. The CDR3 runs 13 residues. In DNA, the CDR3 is TGTGCCAGCAGAACGGGACAAAACACTGAAGCTTTCTTT. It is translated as CASRTGQNTEAFF.

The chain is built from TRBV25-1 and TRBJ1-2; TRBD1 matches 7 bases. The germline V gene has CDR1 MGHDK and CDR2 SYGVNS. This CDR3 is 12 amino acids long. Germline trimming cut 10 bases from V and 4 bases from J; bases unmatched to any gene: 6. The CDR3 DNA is TGTGCCACCCAAGGGGACAGCTATGGCTACACCTTC. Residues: CATQGDSYGYTF.

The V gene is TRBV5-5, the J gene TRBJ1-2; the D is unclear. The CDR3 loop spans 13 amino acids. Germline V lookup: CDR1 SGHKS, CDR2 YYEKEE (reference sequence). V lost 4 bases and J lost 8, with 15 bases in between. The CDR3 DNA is TGTGCCAGCAGCGACTCCGGGTATTACGGCTACACCTTC. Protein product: CASSDSGYYGYTF.

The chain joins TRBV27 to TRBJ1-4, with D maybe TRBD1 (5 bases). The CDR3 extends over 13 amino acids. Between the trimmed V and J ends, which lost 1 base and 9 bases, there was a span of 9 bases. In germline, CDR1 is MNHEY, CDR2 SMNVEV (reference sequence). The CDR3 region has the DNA TGTGCCAGCAGTTTATGGGGGGGAAAAAAACTGTTTTTT. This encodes CASSLWGGKKLFF.

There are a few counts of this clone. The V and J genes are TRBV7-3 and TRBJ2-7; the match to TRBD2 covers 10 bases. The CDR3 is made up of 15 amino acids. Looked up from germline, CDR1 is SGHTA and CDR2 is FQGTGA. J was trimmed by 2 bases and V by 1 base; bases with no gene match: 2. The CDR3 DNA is TGTGCCAGCAGCTTAAGGACTAGCGGAACCTACGAGCAGTACTTC. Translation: CASSLRTSGTYEQYF.

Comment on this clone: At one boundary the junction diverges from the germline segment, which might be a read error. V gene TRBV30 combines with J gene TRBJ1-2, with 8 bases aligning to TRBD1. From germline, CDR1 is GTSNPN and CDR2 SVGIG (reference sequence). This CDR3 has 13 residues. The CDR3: CAWLGTGDYRYTF. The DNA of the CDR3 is TGTGCCTGGTTAGGGACAGGAGACTATCGCTACACCTTC.

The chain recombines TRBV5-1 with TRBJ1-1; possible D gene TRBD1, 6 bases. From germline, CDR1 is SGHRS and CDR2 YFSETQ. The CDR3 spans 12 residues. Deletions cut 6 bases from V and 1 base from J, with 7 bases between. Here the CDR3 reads CASKTGNTEAFF. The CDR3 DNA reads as TGCGCCAGCAAGACAGGGAACACTGAAGCTTTCTTT.

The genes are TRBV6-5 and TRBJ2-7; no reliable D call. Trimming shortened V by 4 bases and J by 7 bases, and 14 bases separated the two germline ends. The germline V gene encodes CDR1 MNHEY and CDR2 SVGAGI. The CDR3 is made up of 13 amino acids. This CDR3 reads CASSSGYDQEQYF. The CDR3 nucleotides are TGTGCCAGCAGTTCAGGATATGATCAAGAGCAGTACTTC.

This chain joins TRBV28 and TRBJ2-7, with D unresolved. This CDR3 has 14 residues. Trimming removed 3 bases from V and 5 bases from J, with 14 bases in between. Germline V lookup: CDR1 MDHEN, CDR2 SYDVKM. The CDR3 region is CASSFLAGVHEQYF. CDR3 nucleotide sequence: TGTGCCAGCAGTTTCCTGGCAGGTGTACACGAGCAGTACTTC.

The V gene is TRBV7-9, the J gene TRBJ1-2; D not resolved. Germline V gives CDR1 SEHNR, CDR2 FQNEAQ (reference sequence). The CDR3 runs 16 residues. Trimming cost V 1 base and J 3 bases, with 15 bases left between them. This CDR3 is CASSLVSVPADYGYTF. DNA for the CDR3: TGTGCCAGCAGCTTAGTATCAGTCCCCGCGGACTATGGCTACACCTTC.

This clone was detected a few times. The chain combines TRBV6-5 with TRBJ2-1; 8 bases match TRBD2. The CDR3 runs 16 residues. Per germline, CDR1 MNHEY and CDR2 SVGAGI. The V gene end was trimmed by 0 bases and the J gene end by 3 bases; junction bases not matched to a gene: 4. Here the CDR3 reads CASSYSAGGIYNEQFF. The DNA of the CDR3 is TGTGCCAGCAGTTACTCGGCGGGGGGAATCTACAATGAGCAGTTCTTC.

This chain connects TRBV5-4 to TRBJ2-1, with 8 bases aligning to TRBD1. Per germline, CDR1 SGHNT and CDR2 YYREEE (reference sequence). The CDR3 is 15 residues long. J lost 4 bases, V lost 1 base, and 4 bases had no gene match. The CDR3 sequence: CASSLPDRGYNEQFF. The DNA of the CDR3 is TGTGCCAGCAGCTTGCCCGACAGGGGATACAATGAGCAGTTCTTC.

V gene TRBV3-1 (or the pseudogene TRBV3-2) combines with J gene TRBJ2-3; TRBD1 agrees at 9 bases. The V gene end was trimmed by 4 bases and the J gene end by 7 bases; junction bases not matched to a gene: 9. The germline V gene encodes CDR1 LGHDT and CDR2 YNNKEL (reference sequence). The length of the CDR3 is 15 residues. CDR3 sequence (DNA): TGTGCCAGCAGCCTCACCGGGACAGGGTTTAATACGCAGTATTTT. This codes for CASSLTGTGFNTQYF.

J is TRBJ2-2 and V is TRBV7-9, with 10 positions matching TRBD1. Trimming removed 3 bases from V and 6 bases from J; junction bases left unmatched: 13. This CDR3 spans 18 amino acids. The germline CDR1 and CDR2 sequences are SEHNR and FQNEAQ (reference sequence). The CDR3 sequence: CASSFSDRGRKSPGELFF. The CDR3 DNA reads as TGTGCCAGCAGCTTTAGTGACAGGGGGCGAAAATCCCCCGGGGAGCTGTTTTTT.